These 13 T cell receptor beta chains share one sample of origin, sequenced in a study of blood T cell repertoires in COVID-19. TCRdb keeps only in-frame clones here, not all; method: immunoSEQ multiplex PCR. Of about 98,000 clones in the sample, about four fifths were seen once. Sequencing was performed on peripheral blood. These receptor sequences come from a man in his forties or fifties with active or convalescent COVID-19.

The chain has TRBV12-3 or TRBV12-4 and TRBJ1-2; D is ambiguous. The CDR3 spans 11 residues. V was pared by 6 bases and J by 8 bases, with 10 bases between. CDR3 nucleotide sequence: TGTGCCAGCAGCCCTAGCCTAGGCTACACCTTC. Its protein product is CASSPSLGYTF.

This rearrangement joins TRBV5-4 to TRBJ1-5, with no clear D. CDR1 and CDR2 from the germline V gene are SGHNT and YYREEE (reference sequence). The CDR3 length is 15 residues. The V end lost 0 bases, the J end lost 2 bases, and 9 bases lay between the germline ends. CDR3 DNA sequence: TGTGCCAGCAGCTTGGGCGGGGATGGCAATCAGCCCCAGCATTTT. The encoded protein is CASSLGGDGNQPQHF.

The chain couples TRBV7-8 to TRBJ1-1; D unclear. Looked up from germline, CDR1 is SGHVS and CDR2 is FQNEAQ. This CDR3 has 14 residues. Trimming removed 1 base at V and 0 bases at J, with 6 bases between. The CDR3 coding sequence is TGTGCCAGCAGCTTAGGAATAGTGAACACTGAAGCTTTCTTT. It encodes CASSLGIVNTEAFF.

The chain couples TRBV5-6 to TRBJ2-2; 13 nucleotides line up with TRBD2. Trimming removed 3 bases from V and 4 bases from J; junction bases left unmatched: 9. Germline V gene sequence: CDR1 SGHDT, CDR2 YYEEEE. The CDR3 is 18 residues long. CDR3 in amino acids: CASSSLPGLAGRTGELFF. The CDR3 region has the DNA TGTGCCAGCAGCTCTCTTCCGGGACTAGCGGGACGCACCGGGGAGCTGTTTTTT.

The chain recombines TRBV6-5 with TRBJ2-1; 10 nucleotides align to TRBD2. The CDR3 has 15 residues. Germline V gene sequence: CDR1 MNHEY, CDR2 SVGAGI. Germline trimming cut 7 bases from V and 6 bases from J; bases unmatched to any gene: 9. The CDR3: CASTPSGGAANEQFF. The CDR3 DNA follows: TGTGCCAGCACCCCGAGCGGGGGGGCCGCCAATGAGCAGTTCTTC.

This clone was recorded a few times. The V call is TRBV19, the J call TRBJ1-5; no definite D call. CDR3 length equals 13 residues. Germline CDR1 LNHDA, CDR2 SQIVND (reference sequence). V was trimmed by 3 bases and J by 3 bases, leaving 6 bases between them. Written as DNA, the CDR3 is TGTGCCAGTAGTATGCAGGACAATCAGCCCCAGCATTTT. It codes for CASSMQDNQPQHF.

This chain uses TRBV7-2 with TRBJ2-3; maybe TRBD1 (6 bases). The CDR3 is 16 residues long. V was cut by 1 base and J by 4 bases, with 15 bases left in between. The germline gives CDR1 SGHTA, CDR2 FQGNSA. This CDR3 is CASSLVAGAMADTQYF. DNA for the CDR3: TGTGCCAGCAGCTTAGTGGCAGGGGCGATGGCAGATACGCAGTATTTT.

Written as DNA, the CDR3 is TGTGCCAGCAGCGTAGAGCGAGCGGGGCCCCTCACCGGGGAGCTGTTTTTT. Translated, it gives CASSVERAGPLTGELFF. This chain links TRBV9 with TRBJ2-2, with TRBD2 identical over 7 bases. The CDR3 is 17 residues long. Germline CDR1 is SGDLS and CDR2 is YYNGEE. Losses at the gene ends were 0 bases for V and 4 bases for J; bases not matched to a gene: 9.

The chain couples TRBV3-1 (or the pseudogene TRBV3-2) to TRBJ2-3; the D gene is possibly TRBD2 (6 bases). CDR1 is LGHDT, CDR2 YNNKEL, per germline (reference sequence). V lost 3 bases and J lost 0, with 10 bases in between. CDR3 length: 15 amino acids. The CDR3 loop reads CASSQGGTSTDTQYF. DNA of the CDR3: TGTGCCAGCAGCCAGGGTGGGACTAGCACAGATACGCAGTATTTT.

The chain has TRBV7-2 and TRBJ2-4; 7 bases are shared with TRBD2. Losses at the gene ends were 5 bases for V and 0 bases for J; bases not matched to a gene: 4. This CDR3 has 15 residues. CDR1 and CDR2 (germline): SGHTA, FQGNSA. The CDR3 spells CASSPGGGAKNIQYF. CDR3 in DNA: TGTGCCAGCAGCCCCGGCGGGGGAGCCAAAAACATTCAGTACTTC.

Worth noting for this clone: A junction end diverges from the germline sequence, so it may reflect a read error. The chain has TRBV24-1 and TRBJ2-1; possibly TRBD1 for D (5 bases). This CDR3 has 13 residues. The germline V gene has CDR1 KGHDR and CDR2 SFDVKD. For the CDR3, the DNA is TGTGCCACAAGTGAGGAAGGGGTGGGCGAGCAGTTCTTC. Amino acid sequence: CATSEEGVGEQFF.

The V call is TRBV9, the J call TRBJ1-3; 8 bases agree with TRBD1. The trim removed 6 bases at V and 7 bases at J, leaving 6 bases unmatched. Germline V gives CDR1 SGDLS, CDR2 YYNGEE. The CDR3 runs to 13 residues. This chain's CDR3 is CASTGGIGNTIYF. Written as DNA, the CDR3 is TGTGCCAGCACAGGGGGCATTGGGAACACCATATATTTT.

This rearrangement joins TRBV7-2 to TRBJ1-1; 7 positions agree with TRBD1. Germline loops: CDR1 SGHTA, CDR2 FQGNSA. The CDR3 runs 14 residues. Trimming cost V 1 base and J 4 bases; bases outside gene matches: 3. CDR3 sequence reads: CASSLEGARTEAFF. The DNA for the CDR3 is TGTGCCAGCAGCTTAGAGGGGGCGCGCACTGAAGCTTTCTTT.